Following are 18 T cell receptor beta chains from one sample sequenced in a study of cytomegalovirus exposure and HLA in healthy donors. It was with 60 Vbeta and 13 Jbeta primers that the PCR ran. TCRdb's table, derived via immunoSEQ multiplex PCR, lists solely in-frame clones and lacks some. The sample carries some 170,000 clones, 87% recorded once. What was sequenced was PBMCs. The receptors originated from a young woman in good health and CMV-seronegative.

This clone has a handful of counts. The chain combines TRBV19 with TRBJ1-1; D is uncertain. Germline CDR1 is LNHDA and CDR2 is SQIVND (reference sequence). The CDR3 consists of 14 residues. Trimming took 3 bases from V and 5 from J, leaving 13 bases between them. The CDR3 region is CASSIKGGLTEAFF. The DNA for the CDR3 is TGTGCCAGTAGTATCAAGGGAGGTTTGACTGAAGCTTTCTTT.

The chain uses TRBV19 and TRBJ1-5; no reliable D call. Deletions cut 2 bases from V and 4 bases from J, with 6 bases between. The CDR3 is made up of 13 amino acids. Germline V gene sequence: CDR1 LNHDA, CDR2 SQIVND (reference sequence). CDR3 residues: CASSIQVNQPQHF. CDR3 in DNA: TGTGCCAGTAGTATACAGGTTAATCAGCCCCAGCATTTT.

The genes are TRBV9 and TRBJ2-7, with D maybe TRBD2 (5 bases). This CDR3 contains 14 residues. In germline, CDR1 is SGDLS, CDR2 YYNGEE. Trimming cost V 2 bases and J 2 bases, with 11 bases left between them. The CDR3 sequence: CASSVGRGPYEQYF. The CDR3 coding sequence is TGTGCCAGCAGCGTTGGTCGGGGTCCCTACGAGCAGTACTTC. The full variable domain, rest sourced from reference TRBV9 and TRBJ2-7, is DSGVTQTPKHLITATGQRVTLRCSPRSGDLSVYWYQQSLDQGLQFLIQYYNGEERAKGNILERFSAQQFPDLHSELNLSSLELGDSALYFCASSVGRGPYEQYFGPGTRLTVT.

The gene calls are TRBV18 and TRBJ2-3; 13 bases fit TRBD2. Looked up from germline, CDR1 is KGHSH and CDR2 is LQKENI. With 5 bases clipped from V and 3 bases from J, the junction kept 5 bases outside the gene matches. The length of the CDR3 is 16 residues. The CDR3 sequence is CASSARLAGGTDTQYF. CDR3 in DNA: TGTGCCAGCTCAGCAAGACTAGCGGGAGGAACAGATACGCAGTATTTT.

V gene TRBV12-5 combines with J gene TRBJ2-1, with 14 bases aligning to TRBD2. Germline CDR1 reads LGHNT; CDR2 reads FRNRAP. V was clipped by 5 bases and J by 6 bases; unmatched bases: 12. CDR3 size: 18 residues. The CDR3 loop reads CASGTQTGTSGGPNEQFF. The CDR3, as DNA: TGTGCTAGTGGTACCCAAACCGGGACTAGCGGGGGACCCAATGAGCAGTTCTTC.

A word on this clone: Distinct nucleotide sequences in the sample also encode this CDR3. This chain links TRBV5-1 with TRBJ2-5; maybe TRBD2 (6 bases). Trimming took 2 bases from V and 1 from J, leaving 9 bases between them. The V gene's germline CDR1 is SGHRS and CDR2 YFSETQ. The CDR3 length is 14 residues. The CDR3 DNA follows: TGCGCCAGCAGCTTCGGGGGTTCCCAAGAGACCCAGTACTTC. Its protein is CASSFGGSQETQYF.

This chain links TRBV11-2 with TRBJ2-3, with D uncertain. CDR3 length: 15 residues. The V end was cut by 1 base, the J end by 0 bases, with 8 bases between. Germline V gene lookup returns CDR1 SGHAT and CDR2 FQNNGV. The CDR3 sequence: CASSLAVTSTDTQYF. CDR3 coding DNA: TGTGCCAGCAGCTTAGCTGTTACTAGCACAGATACGCAGTATTTT.

Of note for this clone: One end of the junction varies from germline; a read error may be responsible. V gene TRBV7-9 combines with J gene TRBJ2-7; tentative D call: TRBD1 (6 bases). Looked up from germline, CDR1 is SEHNR and CDR2 is FQNEAQ (reference sequence). The CDR3 extends over 17 amino acids. The CDR3 DNA is TGTGCCGGCAGCTTAGAGGGGGTACCGAAGGGTTCCTACGAGCAGTACTTC. Translated, it gives CAGSLEGVPKGSYEQYF. The full variable domain, in which reference TRBV7-9 and TRBJ2-7 provide the parts outside the CDR3, is DTGVSQNPRHKITKRGQNVTFRCDPISEHNRLYWYRQTLGQGPEFLTYFQNEAQLEKSRLLSDRFSAERPKGSFSTLEIQRTEQGDSAMYLCAGSLEGVPKGSYEQYFGPGTRLTVT.

The gene calls are TRBV7-9 and TRBJ2-3; possible D gene TRBD1, 5 bases. The CDR3 extends over 16 amino acids. V was clipped by 1 base and J by 1 base, with 12 bases between them. The germline CDR1 and CDR2 sequences are SEHNR and FQNEAQ (reference sequence). CDR3 DNA sequence: TGTGCCAGCAGCTTAGGTACAGGTTGGGGCACAGATACGCAGTATTTT. Amino acid sequence: CASSLGTGWGTDTQYF.

This sequence joins TRBV5-4 and TRBJ1-2; no reliable D call. In germline, CDR1 is SGHNT, CDR2 YYREEE (reference sequence). Between the trimmed V and J ends, which lost 3 bases and 8 bases, there was a span of 20 bases. This CDR3 contains 15 residues. The CDR3 nucleotides are TGTGCCAGCAGCTCGGCGGGAGGGCGAGGGTTCGGCTACACCTTC. Translation: CASSSAGGRGFGYTF.

The chain recombines TRBV19 with TRBJ1-5, with a possible D match to TRBD1 (6 bases). Looked up from germline, CDR1 is LNHDA and CDR2 is SQIVND (reference sequence). The CDR3 extends over 15 amino acids. Trimming cost V 7 bases and J 1 base, with 14 bases left between them. CDR3 region: CASTRGRGSNQPQHF. CDR3 DNA sequence: TGTGCCAGTACCCGGGGGAGGGGGAGCAATCAGCCCCAGCATTTT. Looking up the rest from reference TRBV19 and TRBJ1-5 gives the full variable domain: DGGITQSPKYLFRKEGQNVTLSCEQNLNHDAMYWYRQDPGQGLRLIYYSQIVNDFQKGDIAEGYSVSREKKESFPLTVTSAQKNPTAFYLCASTRGRGSNQPQHFGDGTRLSIL.

This clone was seen just once. The chain joins TRBV6-6 to TRBJ2-7; possible D gene TRBD2, 6 bases. The germline V gene has CDR1 MNHNY and CDR2 SVGAGI (reference sequence). CDR3 length equals 16 residues. V dropped 0 bases and J dropped 0 bases, with 12 bases sitting between them. CDR3 DNA: TGTGCCAGCAGTTACTCGTTGACGGGAGTCTCCTACGAGCAGTACTTC. Amino acid sequence: CASSYSLTGVSYEQYF.

The rearrangement uses TRBV4-1 and TRBJ2-1, with 7 bases aligning to TRBD2. Germline CDR1 MGHRA, CDR2 YSYEKL. After removal of 0 bases from V and 7 bases from J, the junction contained 9 bases not matched to a gene. The CDR3 runs 16 residues. DNA of the CDR3: TGCGCCAGCAGCCAAGATTGGGGACTAAGGGCGAATGAGCAGTTCTTC. Its protein product is CASSQDWGLRANEQFF.

This clone showed up just once. The chain employs TRBV6-6 and TRBJ2-7; D is ambiguous. Germline V gene lookup returns CDR1 MNHNY and CDR2 SVGAGI (reference sequence). V shed 2 bases and J shed 4 bases, with 12 bases lying between them. This CDR3 region has 14 residues. CDR3 loop: CASSYRGSAYEQYF. The CDR3 nucleotides are TGTGCCAGCAGTTACCGCGGCAGCGCTTACGAGCAGTACTTC.

This clone was detected once. The chain combines TRBV4-2 with TRBJ1-2; D remains ambiguous. The CDR3 runs 16 residues. Germline V gene sequence: CDR1 LGHNA, CDR2 YNFKEQ. Trimming shortened V by 6 bases and J by 8 bases, and 25 bases separated the two germline ends. CDR3 sequence: CASRLSTIASPGGYTF. CDR3 in DNA: TGTGCCAGCAGACTTAGTACGATCGCGAGCCCGGGAGGCTACACCTTC.

In its sample, this clone was seen a few times. This chain connects TRBV6-5 to TRBJ2-6, with D perhaps matching TRBD2 (5 bases). This CDR3 comprises 15 residues. V dropped 6 bases and J dropped 1 base, with 10 bases sitting between them. CDR1 and CDR2 (germline): MNHEY, SVGAGI. Here the CDR3 DNA reads TGTGCCAGCAGCGAACTAGTGTCTGGGGCCAACGTCCTGACTTTC. The encoded protein is CASSELVSGANVLTF.

The rearrangement uses TRBV4-3 and TRBJ2-1; D is unresolved. Germline V lookup: CDR1 LGHNA, CDR2 YSLEER. The CDR3 length is 15 residues. The V end lost 0 bases, the J end lost 2 bases, and 8 bases lay between the germline ends. CDR3 DNA sequence: TGCGCCAGCAGCCAAGATCGAGTTGCCTACAATGAGCAGTTCTTC. Translating gives CASSQDRVAYNEQFF.

The count of this clone is one. The chain employs TRBV18 and TRBJ2-7, with 7 bases that match TRBD1. The CDR3 runs 14 residues. The junction had 2 bases not matched to a gene; V was cut back by 1 base and J by 2 bases. Per the germline V gene, CDR1 is KGHSH and CDR2 is LQKENI. This CDR3 reads CASSPRDRTYEQYF. The CDR3 bases are TGTGCCAGCTCACCACGGGACAGAACCTACGAGCAGTACTTC.